This entry concerns a single T cell receptor beta chain. Its antigen is unknown. The source of the sample is a study of OX40 agonist ivuxolimab in advanced cancers. Study in general: Ivuxolimab, an antibody acting as an agonist of OX40 (CD134), was used to treat patients. Every 2 weeks, patients got intravenous ivuxolimab at one of six dose levels (0.01-10 mg/kg).

General study findings and limits: Antigen specificity of clonally expanded peripheral T cells was not established. Clones of CD4+ and CD8+ blood T cells grew by week 6 at doses of 0.1 to 3.0 mg/kg.

CDR1 is SEHNR, CDR2 FQNEAQ, per germline (reference sequence). V was trimmed by 1 base and J by 5 bases, leaving 5 bases between them. This CDR3 is 12 amino acids long. The data were produced by immunoSEQ multiplex PCR, yet TCRdb's version contains in-frame clones alone and is incomplete. In the table there are some 5,100 clones, approximately 72% of which are singletons. The specimen comprised CD4+ or CD8+ T cells sorted from blood, sampled in a trial of the OX40 agonist ivuxolimab. This TCR derives from an adult with an advanced solid tumor such as melanoma, head and neck, liver or kidney cancer. The chain is built from TRBV7-9 and TRBJ2-5; no reliable D call. In DNA form, the CDR3 reads TGTGCCAGCAGCTTAGTTTTGGAGACCCAGTACTTC. Translated, it gives CASSLVLETQYF.